Below, 29 T cell receptor beta chains from the same sample are listed, as sequenced in a study of T cell changes during pregnancy in multiple sclerosis. Clones were read by immunoSEQ multiplex PCR, and TCRdb kept only the in-frame ones, dropping some. The repertoire holds about 110,000 clones, more than 80% seen once, with 1.5% to 2% in the top ten. The input for sequencing was peripheral blood, taken before pregnancy. The origin of the receptors is a female donor with multiple sclerosis, enrolled in a pregnancy study.

This chain joins TRBV7-3 and TRBJ2-3; the match to TRBD1 covers 8 bases. CDR1 and CDR2 (germline): SGHTA, FQGTGA. The CDR3 loop spans 15 amino acids. V dropped 5 bases and J dropped 2; count of bases not matched to a gene: 6. For the CDR3, the DNA is TGTGCCAGCAGCACGGGACAGGATTACACAGATACGCAGTATTTT. Translation gives CASSTGQDYTDTQYF.

V gene TRBV5-1 combines with J gene TRBJ2-3; 9 bases align to TRBD1. CDR1 SGHRS and CDR2 YFSETQ come from the germline V gene. The CDR3 is 15 residues long. Trimming at V came to 6 bases and at J to 4 bases, leaving 9 bases not matched to a gene. CDR3 coding DNA: TGCGCCAGCACTACGGACAGGGGACAGTCAGATACGCAGTATTTT. Amino acids: CASTTDRGQSDTQYF.

The chain combines TRBV5-6 with TRBJ1-2; 7 nucleotides line up with TRBD1. The junction had 7 bases not matched to a gene; V was cut back by 6 bases and J by 2 bases. Germline lookup yields CDR1 SGHDT and CDR2 YYEEEE. This CDR3 has 14 amino acids. The CDR3 sequence is CASNSGQKNYGYTF. The CDR3 nucleotides read TGTGCCAGCAACTCGGGACAGAAAAACTATGGCTACACCTTC.

This sequence joins TRBV5-1 and TRBJ1-3, with a possible D match to TRBD1 (5 bases). Per the germline V gene, CDR1 is SGHRS and CDR2 is YFSETQ. Deletions cut 2 bases from V and 0 bases from J, with 6 bases between. The CDR3 is 14 residues long. In DNA, the CDR3 is TGCGCCAGCAGCTTTCAGGGCTCTGGAAACACCATATATTTT. The encoded protein is CASSFQGSGNTIYF.

The V call is TRBV10-1, the J call TRBJ1-5; D might be TRBD1 (6 bases). Germline V gene lookup returns CDR1 WNHNN and CDR2 SYGVQD (reference sequence). CDR3 length: 16 amino acids. V lost 6 bases and J lost 3, with 18 bases in between. CDR3 coding DNA: TGCGCCAGCAGAAAGGACAGAAAAAAACACAATCAGCCCCAGCATTTT. This gives the protein CASRKDRKKHNQPQHF.

The rearrangement joins TRBV19 to TRBJ1-4; possible D gene TRBD1, 5 bases. The length of the CDR3 is 15 residues. Germline V lookup: CDR1 LNHDA, CDR2 SQIVND (reference sequence). Trimming removed 3 bases at V and 4 bases at J, with 12 bases between. CDR3 sequence reads: CASSISGGFNEKLFF. The CDR3, as DNA: TGTGCCAGTAGTATCTCCGGGGGGTTTAATGAAAAACTGTTTTTT.

J is TRBJ1-5 and V is TRBV6-5; TRBD1 matches 9 bases. Germline CDR1 is MNHEY and CDR2 is SVGAGI. The CDR3 is 15 amino acids. Trimming at V came to 10 bases and at J to 7 bases, leaving 14 bases not matched to a gene. CDR3 amino acids: CAIITGGGGKQPQHF. CDR3 coding DNA: TGTGCCATCATTACAGGGGGCGGAGGGAAACAGCCCCAGCATTTT.

This chain links TRBV5-4 with TRBJ1-1; 8 bases are shared with TRBD1. The V gene's germline CDR1 is SGHNT and CDR2 YYREEE (reference sequence). The CDR3 runs to 15 residues. After removal of 3 bases from V and 7 bases from J, the junction contained 11 bases not matched to a gene. The CDR3 reads CASSSDRVLMSEAFF. The CDR3 nucleotides read TGTGCCAGCAGCTCGGACAGGGTCCTTATGAGTGAAGCTTTCTTT. The complete variable domain, with remaining parts taken from reference TRBV5-4 and TRBJ1-1, reads ETGVTQSPTHLIKTRGQQVTLRCSSQSGHNTVSWYQQALGQGPQFIFQYYREEENGRGNFPPRFSGLQFPNYSSELNVNALELDDSALYLCASSSDRVLMSEAFFGQGTRLTVV.

This rearrangement joins TRBV7-2 to TRBJ1-4; D unclear. The ends were cut back, 2 bases at V and 7 bases at J, with 8 bases in the middle. The CDR3 totals 13 residues. From germline, CDR1 is SGHTA and CDR2 FQGNSA. CDR3 nucleotide sequence: TGTGCCAGCAGCTTATCGCTAGGTGAAAAACTGTTTTTT. Protein product: CASSLSLGEKLFF.

The chain is built from TRBV7-6 and TRBJ1-1; D is ambiguous. Germline loops: CDR1 SGHVS, CDR2 FNYEAQ. With 5 bases removed from V and 5 bases from J, the gap between germline ends came to 9 bases. The CDR3 runs to 12 residues. In DNA, the CDR3 is TGTGCCAGCAGCCGCCAGGATACTGAAGCTTTCTTT. Protein product: CASSRQDTEAFF.

CDR3 coding DNA: TGTGCCAGCAGTTCGGCTAGCGGACTATTATACGAGCAGTACTTC. Protein sequence: CASSSASGLLYEQYF. V and J are TRBV28 and TRBJ2-7; 7 bases line up with TRBD2. V shed 4 bases and J 4 bases; nucleotides not matched to a gene: 10. The CDR3 contains 15 residues. Germline V lookup: CDR1 MDHEN, CDR2 SYDVKM.

J is TRBJ2-6 and V is TRBV2; 9 bases fit TRBD1. The CDR3 runs 17 residues. Germline V gene data show CDR1 as SNHLY and CDR2 as FYNNEI. V was clipped by 7 bases and J by 0 bases; unmatched bases: 7. This chain's CDR3 is CASNLGQGPSGANVLTF. In DNA form, the CDR3 reads TGTGCCAGCAATCTCGGACAGGGGCCCTCTGGGGCCAACGTCCTGACTTTC.

V usage is TRBV6-5 and J usage is TRBJ2-3; 7 bases match TRBD2. The trim removed 2 bases at V and 2 bases at J, leaving 7 bases unmatched. Germline V gene lookup returns CDR1 MNHEY and CDR2 SVGAGI. The length of the CDR3 is 16 residues. In DNA form, the CDR3 reads TGTGCCAGCAGTTACGGTCCGGGAGGCCCCACAGATACGCAGTATTTT. The encoded protein is CASSYGPGGPTDTQYF.

The V and J genes are TRBV30 and TRBJ2-5, with TRBD2 matching over 7 bases. J lost 5 bases, V lost 5 bases, and 11 bases had no gene match. Germline CDR1 is GTSNPN and CDR2 is SVGIG (reference sequence). The CDR3 extends over 14 amino acids. CDR3 in DNA: TGTGCCTGGGGACTCGGGGGGATGGGGGAGACCCAGTACTTC. Translating it yields CAWGLGGMGETQYF.

Concerning this clone: A read error may account for a junction end that differs from germline. The V call is TRBV28, the J call TRBJ2-4; 7 bases match TRBD1. CDR1 is MDHEN, CDR2 SYDVKM, per germline. The CDR3 sequence is 12 residues long. CDR3: CASSITGTVAHF. DNA of the CDR3: TGTGCCAGCAGCATAACCGGGACAGTCGCTCACTTC.

This chain links TRBV7-9 with TRBJ2-4; D ambiguous. This CDR3 has 14 amino acids. The V end was cut by 1 base, the J end by 7 bases, with 11 bases between. In germline, CDR1 is SEHNR, CDR2 FQNEAQ (reference sequence). The DNA of the CDR3 is TGTGCCAGCAGCTTAGAAGAGGATCGGAACATTCAGTACTTC. Protein: CASSLEEDRNIQYF.

In DNA form, the CDR3 reads TGTGCCAGCAGTTTATTAAGCGAGCAAGAGACCCAGTACTTC. It yields the protein CASSLLSEQETQYF. The J gene is TRBJ2-5, the V gene TRBV27, with D unclear. V was cut by 1 base and J by 2 bases, with 8 bases left in between. This CDR3 is 14 amino acids long. Germline-derived CDR1 and CDR2 are MNHEY and SMNVEV (reference sequence).

This chain connects TRBV7-6 to TRBJ2-3; 8 positions match TRBD2. This CDR3 contains 15 residues. Germline CDR1 SGHVS, CDR2 FNYEAQ. J lost 2 bases, V lost 5 bases, and 6 bases had no gene match. CDR3 sequence (DNA): TGTGCCAGCAGCACGCCGGGACTAGACACAGATACGCAGTATTTT. Its protein product is CASSTPGLDTDTQYF.

The chain has TRBV5-4 and TRBJ2-7; 8 bases agree with TRBD2. The CDR3 has 13 amino acids. Per germline, CDR1 SGHNT and CDR2 YYREEE (reference sequence). V was clipped by 0 bases and J by 7 bases; unmatched bases: 3. CDR3 sequence: CASSLVSGDEQYF. The CDR3 coding sequence is TGTGCCAGCAGCTTGGTTAGCGGGGATGAGCAGTACTTC.

This chain joins TRBV19 and TRBJ1-2; 7 bases are shared with TRBD1. This CDR3 has 15 residues. Trimming cost V 4 bases and J 8 bases; bases outside gene matches: 13. Germline values: CDR1 LNHDA, CDR2 SQIVND (reference sequence). CDR3 sequence (DNA): TGTGCCAGTAGTACCTACCGACAGGGTCGCGAAGGCTACACCTTC. It is translated as CASSTYRQGREGYTF.

V gene TRBV5-4 combines with J gene TRBJ2-5, with 12 bases fitting TRBD2. This CDR3 comprises 15 residues. Trimming at V came to 4 bases and at J to 5 bases, leaving 6 bases not matched to a gene. CDR1 SGHNT and CDR2 YYREEE come from the germline V gene (reference sequence). CDR3 nucleotides: TGTGCCAGCAGCAGCGGACTAGCGGGAAGGGAGACCCAGTACTTC. Translation: CASSSGLAGRETQYF. The full variable domain, its missing parts supplied by reference TRBV5-4 and TRBJ2-5, is ETGVTQSPTHLIKTRGQQVTLRCSSQSGHNTVSWYQQALGQGPQFIFQYYREEENGRGNFPPRFSGLQFPNYSSELNVNALELDDSALYLCASSSGLAGRETQYFGPGTRLLVL.

The chain carries TRBV6-1 and TRBJ1-1; tentative D call: TRBD1 (5 bases). The CDR3 consists of 12 residues. Germline CDR1 MNHNS, CDR2 SASEGT. V lost 6 bases and J lost 12, with 17 bases in between. The CDR3 loop is CASSRGHTRTFF. In DNA, the CDR3 is TGTGCCAGCAGCCGAGGACATACTCGGACTTTCTTT.

DNA for the CDR3: TGTGCCAGCAGCACCCGACAGGGGGCGCCCACTGAAGCTTTCTTT. It codes for CASSTRQGAPTEAFF. This sequence joins TRBV7-3 and TRBJ1-1, with 10 positions matching TRBD1. Germline V gene data show CDR1 as SGHTA and CDR2 as FQGTGA. The CDR3 has 15 amino acids. V trimming: 5 bases; J trimming: 4 bases; junction bases outside the gene matches: 7.

The table lists this clone with a count of one. The chain employs TRBV7-8 and TRBJ2-1; no definite D call. Trimming took off 2 bases at V and 0 bases at J, with 11 bases between the two ends. CDR3 size: 16 residues. CDR1 is SGHVS and CDR2 is FQNEAQ in the germline V gene. CDR3 residues: CASSLSLLSSYNEQFF. The CDR3 bases are TGTGCCAGCAGCTTATCTCTACTAAGCTCCTACAATGAGCAGTTCTTC.

The V and J genes are TRBV6-5 and TRBJ1-5; D unresolved. V lost 10 bases to trimming and J lost 5 bases, with 15 bases between them. This CDR3 has 13 amino acids. Per the germline V gene, CDR1 is MNHEY and CDR2 is SVGAGI. The CDR3 loop is CATSRGLDQPQHF. The CDR3 nucleotides read TGTGCCACAAGTCGGGGTCTCGATCAGCCCCAGCATTTT.

This chain connects TRBV7-2 to TRBJ1-4; D unclear. CDR1 is SGHTA, CDR2 FQGNSA, per germline. The CDR3 loop spans 15 amino acids. Trimming removed 1 base at V and 7 bases at J, with 13 bases between. This CDR3 is CASSLVAGISEKLFF. The CDR3 region has the DNA TGTGCCAGCAGCTTAGTTGCGGGTATAAGTGAAAAACTGTTTTTT.

The chain has TRBV9 and TRBJ2-7; TRBD1 aligns across 7 bases. Germline CDR1 is SGDLS and CDR2 is YYNGEE. V was pared by 5 bases and J by 0 bases, with 5 bases of the junction left unmatched. The CDR3 spans 14 residues. DNA of the CDR3: TGTGCCAGCAGTAAGGACAGGAGCTCCTACGAGCAGTACTTC. This translates into CASSKDRSSYEQYF.

The chain carries TRBV27 and TRBJ2-7; a possible D gene is TRBD2 (5 bases). Trimming pared 2 bases from V and 0 bases from J, leaving 11 bases between. The germline V gene has CDR1 MNHEY and CDR2 SMNVEV (reference sequence). This CDR3 spans 15 amino acids. The DNA for the CDR3 is TGTGCCAGCAGTTTAGTCGGGATGAGCTCCTACGAGCAGTACTTC. Amino acid sequence: CASSLVGMSSYEQYF.

This rearrangement joins TRBV11-3 to TRBJ2-3, with D perhaps matching TRBD2 (6 bases). This CDR3 is 17 amino acids long. The germline V gene encodes CDR1 SGHNT and CDR2 YENEEA. V lost 7 bases to trimming and J lost 2 bases, with 22 bases between them. The CDR3 sequence: CASNLEGWGVVTDTQYF. In DNA form, the CDR3 reads TGTGCCAGCAACTTGGAAGGTTGGGGGGTTGTCACAGATACGCAGTATTTT. Based on the CDR3 plus reference TRBV11-3 and TRBJ2-3, the full variable domain is EAGVVQSPRYKIIEKKQPVAFWCNPISGHNTLYWYLQNLGQGPELLIRYENEEAVDDSQLPKDRFSAERLKGVDSTLKIQPAELGDSAVYLCASNLEGWGVVTDTQYFGPGTRLTVL.